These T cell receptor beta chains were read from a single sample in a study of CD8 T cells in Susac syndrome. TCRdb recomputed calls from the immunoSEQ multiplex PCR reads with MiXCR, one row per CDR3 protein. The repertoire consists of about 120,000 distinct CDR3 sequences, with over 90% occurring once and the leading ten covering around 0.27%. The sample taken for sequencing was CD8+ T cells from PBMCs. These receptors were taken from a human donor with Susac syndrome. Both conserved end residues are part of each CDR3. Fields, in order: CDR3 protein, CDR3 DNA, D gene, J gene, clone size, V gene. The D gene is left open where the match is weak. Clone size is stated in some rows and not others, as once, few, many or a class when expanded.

CDR3aa: CASSQGTSGRGNYGYTF
CDR3nt: TGCGCCAGCAGCCAAGGGACGTCGGGCAGGGGGAACTATGGCTACACCTTC
d_gene: TRBD1
j_gene: TRBJ1-2
abundance: NA
v_gene: TRBV4-1

CDR3aa: CASSQASVGIYGYTF
CDR3nt: TGTGCCAGCAGCCAAGCAAGCGTCGGCATCTATGGCTACACCTTC
d_gene: NA
j_gene: TRBJ1-2
abundance: NA
v_gene: TRBV3-1

CDR3aa: CASSYSRGGTGYTF
CDR3nt: TGTGCCAGCAGTTACAGCCGAGGGGGGACCGGCTACACCTTC
d_gene: NA
j_gene: TRBJ1-2
abundance: NA
v_gene: TRBV6-5

CDR3aa: CASSVAPHNEQFF
CDR3nt: TGTGCCAGCAGCGTAGCCCCCCACAATGAGCAGTTCTTC
d_gene: NA
j_gene: TRBJ2-1
abundance: NA
v_gene: TRBV9

CDR3aa: CSVEGLKLGTPHNEQFF
CDR3nt: TGCAGCGTTGAAGGGCTGAAGTTAGGGACCCCCCACAATGAGCAGTTCTTC
d_gene: NA
j_gene: TRBJ2-1
abundance: once
v_gene: TRBV29-1

CDR3aa: CASSVGRGTYEQYF
CDR3nt: TGTGCCAGCAGCGTAGGCCGGGGGACCTACGAGCAGTACTTC
d_gene: NA
j_gene: TRBJ2-7
abundance: NA
v_gene: TRBV9

CDR3aa: CSAPNSDHNSPLHF
CDR3nt: TGCAGTGCCCCGAACAGCGATCATAATTCACCCCTCCACTTT
d_gene: NA
j_gene: TRBJ1-6
abundance: NA
v_gene: TRBV20-1

CDR3aa: CASSGQGWNTEAFF
CDR3nt: TGTGCCAGCAGTGGGCAGGGGTGGAACACTGAAGCTTTCTTT
d_gene: NA
j_gene: TRBJ1-1
abundance: NA
v_gene: TRBV25-1

CDR3aa: CASSLNWGRTGELFF
CDR3nt: TGTGCCAGCAGTTTAAATTGGGGAAGGACCGGGGAGCTGTTTTTT
d_gene: NA
j_gene: TRBJ2-2
abundance: NA
v_gene: TRBV27

CDR3aa: CASSEWAFPYEQYF
CDR3nt: TGTGCCAGCAGTGAATGGGCCTTCCCCTACGAGCAGTACTTC
d_gene: NA
j_gene: TRBJ2-7
abundance: NA
v_gene: TRBV6-1

CDR3aa: CASSEGRGPLGLQYF
CDR3nt: TGTGCCAGCAGTGAGGGGCGGGGGCCCCTCGGCTTGCAGTACTTC
d_gene: NA
j_gene: TRBJ2-7
abundance: once
v_gene: TRBV2

CDR3aa: CSVEAVGAGYTF
CDR3nt: TGCAGCGTTGAAGCGGTAGGGGCTGGCTACACCTTC
d_gene: NA
j_gene: TRBJ1-2
abundance: NA
v_gene: TRBV29-1

CDR3aa: CASSLERTTDTQYF
CDR3nt: TGTGCCAGCAGTCTGGAGCGTACCACAGATACGCAGTATTTT
d_gene: NA
j_gene: TRBJ2-3
abundance: NA
v_gene: TRBV6-5

CDR3aa: CSASLAVNEQFF
CDR3nt: TGCAGTGCTAGTCTAGCTGTCAATGAGCAGTTCTTC
d_gene: NA
j_gene: TRBJ2-1
abundance: NA
v_gene: TRBV20-1

CDR3aa: CASSPEDRSNTEAFF
CDR3nt: TGTGCCAGCAGCCCGGAGGACAGGTCGAACACTGAAGCTTTCTTT
d_gene: TRBD1
j_gene: TRBJ1-1
abundance: NA
v_gene: TRBV7-8

CDR3aa: CASSAPRGLGEQETQYF
CDR3nt: TGTGCCAGCAGCGCCCCCCGAGGTTTGGGGGAGCAAGAGACCCAGTACTTC
d_gene: NA
j_gene: TRBJ2-5
abundance: NA
v_gene: TRBV9

CDR3aa: CASSPGQGDRKQYF
CDR3nt: TGCGCCAGCAGCCCGGGACAGGGGGATAGGAAGCAGTACTTC
d_gene: TRBD1
j_gene: TRBJ2-7
abundance: NA
v_gene: TRBV5-1

CDR3aa: CASSSRGVDLRETQYF
CDR3nt: TGTGCCAGCAGCTCTAGAGGTGTGGACTTACGGGAGACCCAGTACTTC
d_gene: NA
j_gene: TRBJ2-5
abundance: NA
v_gene: TRBV7-2

CDR3aa: CASSPARGIADTQYF
CDR3nt: TGTGCCAGCAGTCCGGCTAGAGGAATCGCAGATACGCAGTATTTT
d_gene: NA
j_gene: TRBJ2-3
abundance: NA
v_gene: TRBV6-5

CDR3aa: CASKYRRGANVLTF
CDR3nt: TGTGCCAGCAAGTACAGGAGGGGGGCCAACGTCCTGACTTTC
d_gene: NA
j_gene: TRBJ2-6
abundance: NA
v_gene: TRBV12-3/TRBV12-4

CDR3aa: CASSSSGGAGNEQFF
CDR3nt: TGTGCCAGCAGTTCCAGCGGGGGGGCCGGCAATGAGCAGTTCTTC
d_gene: TRBD2
j_gene: TRBJ2-1
abundance: NA
v_gene: TRBV12-3/TRBV12-4

CDR3aa: CASSLGQGDQPQHF
CDR3nt: TGTGCCAGCAGCTTGGGACAGGGAGATCAGCCCCAGCATTTT
d_gene: TRBD1
j_gene: TRBJ1-5
abundance: NA
v_gene: TRBV3-1

CDR3aa: CASSYQPNYGYTF
CDR3nt: TGTGCCAGCAGTTACCAGCCTAACTATGGCTACACCTTC
d_gene: NA
j_gene: TRBJ1-2
abundance: NA
v_gene: TRBV6-5

CDR3aa: CASSQVGQAYEQYF
CDR3nt: TGCGCCAGCAGCCAAGTTGGCCAGGCCTACGAGCAGTACTTC
d_gene: NA
j_gene: TRBJ2-7
abundance: NA
v_gene: TRBV4-1